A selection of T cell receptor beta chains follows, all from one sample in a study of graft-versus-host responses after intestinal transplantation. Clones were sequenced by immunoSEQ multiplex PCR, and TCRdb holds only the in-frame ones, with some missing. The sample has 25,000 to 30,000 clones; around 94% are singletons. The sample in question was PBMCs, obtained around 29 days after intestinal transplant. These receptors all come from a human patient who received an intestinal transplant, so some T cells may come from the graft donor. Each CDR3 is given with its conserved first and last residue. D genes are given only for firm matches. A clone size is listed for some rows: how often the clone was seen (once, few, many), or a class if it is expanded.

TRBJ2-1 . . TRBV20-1 TGCAGTGCTATAAAAATGGATGAGCAGTTCTTC CSAIKMDEQFF
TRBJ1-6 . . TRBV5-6 TGTGCCAGCAGCTCGGGGGGCCTATCACCCCTCCACTTT CASSSGGLSPLHF
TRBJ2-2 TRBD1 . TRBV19 TGTGCCAGTAGTATAGATGGCTCGACAGGGATGGTAACCGGGGAGCTGTTTTTT CASSIDGSTGMVTGELFF
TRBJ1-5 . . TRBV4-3 TGCGCCAGCAGCCAAGATCAGCGAGGGGGACAGCCCCAGCATTTT CASSQDQRGGQPQHF
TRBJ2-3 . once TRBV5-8 TGTGCCAGCAGGTACACAGGGACCGTCACAGATACGCAGTATTTT CASRYTGTVTDTQYF
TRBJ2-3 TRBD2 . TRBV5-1 TGCGCCAGCAGGGGACTAGCGGGGGGGCCGGGAGATACGCAGTATTTT CASRGLAGGPGDTQYF
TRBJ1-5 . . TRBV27 TGTGCCAGCAGCCCGGCAATCTCAGGGCTAGGCAATCAGCCCCAGCATTTT CASSPAISGLGNQPQHF
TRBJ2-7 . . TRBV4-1 TGCGCCAGCAGCCATGAGGACTTCTCCTACGAGCAGTACTTC CASSHEDFSYEQYF
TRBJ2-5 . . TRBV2 TGTGCCAGCAGCGCTACACCCGGGACCCAGTACTTC CASSATPGTQYF
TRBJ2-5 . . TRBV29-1 TGCAGCGTTGGGCGGGGCCAAGAGACCCAGTACTTC CSVGRGQETQYF
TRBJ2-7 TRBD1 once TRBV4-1 TGCGCCAGCAGTCGGACAGGGGGTTCCTACGAGCAGTACTTC CASSRTGGSYEQYF
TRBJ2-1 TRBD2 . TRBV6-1 TGTGCCAGCAGGGGGACTAGGTGGGATGAGCAGTTCTTC CASRGTRWDEQFF
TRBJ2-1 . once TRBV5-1 TGCGCCAGCGGGCCCGGCTGGCTGGACTCCTACAATGAGCAGTTCTTC CASGPGWLDSYNEQFF
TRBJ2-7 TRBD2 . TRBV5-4 TGTGCCAGCAGCTTGGGGCTAGCGGGGGGCTACGAGCAGTACTTC CASSLGLAGGYEQYF
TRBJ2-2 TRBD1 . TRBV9 TGTGCCAGCAGCCTGGGGACAGGGGGACGAGGCGGGGAGCTGTTTTTT CASSLGTGGRGGELFF
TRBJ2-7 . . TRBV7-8 TGTGCCAGCAGCGCCCCCGGAACAGGGATCCACGAGCAGTACTTC CASSAPGTGIHEQYF
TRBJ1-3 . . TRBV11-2 TGTGCCAGCAGCTCTCTGCCTGCGACTGGAAACACCATATATTTT CASSSLPATGNTIYF
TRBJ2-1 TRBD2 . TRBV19 TGTGCCAGTACTCCTAGCGGGGGGCACAATGAGCAGTTCTTC CASTPSGGHNEQFF
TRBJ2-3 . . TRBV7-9 TGTGCCAGCAGTCCGAGGCAGCTAGAGACAGATACGCAGTATTTT CASSPRQLETDTQYF
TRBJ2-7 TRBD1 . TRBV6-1 TGTGCCAGCAGCACTCAGGACAGGGGATTCTACGAGCAGTACTTC CASSTQDRGFYEQYF
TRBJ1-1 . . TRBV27 TGTGCCAGCAGTTGGGGGAAGAACACTGAAACTTTCTTT CASSWGKNTETFF
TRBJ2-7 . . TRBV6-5 TGTGCCAGCAGGACTCTTGGGTCCAGATGGGAGCAGTACTTC CASRTLGSRWEQYF
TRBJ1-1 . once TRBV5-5 TGTGCCAGCAGCTTATTTTTGGGTCTAACGGTCATGAACACTGAAGCTTTCTTT CASSLFLGLTVMNTEAFF
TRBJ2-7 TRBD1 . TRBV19 TGTGCCAGTAGAAGCACAGGGGCCTACGAGCAGTACTTC CASRSTGAYEQYF
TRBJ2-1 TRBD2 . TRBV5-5 TGTGCCAGCAGCCTATTCACTAGCGGGAGAAGGGATGAGCAGTTCTTC CASSLFTSGRRDEQFF
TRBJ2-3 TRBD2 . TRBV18 TGTGCCAGCTCACCAGGTCGACTAGCGGGAGCAAGCACAGATACGCAGTATTTT CASSPGRLAGASTDTQYF
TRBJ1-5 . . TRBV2 TGTGCCAGCAGTGGGAGATGGAATCAGCCCCAGCATTTT CASSGRWNQPQHF
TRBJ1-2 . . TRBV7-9 TGTGCCAGCAGCCCCCTCAAGGGACGCAGGGTTGACTATGGCTACACCTTC CASSPLKGRRVDYGYTF
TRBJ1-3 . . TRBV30 TGTGCCTGGACCTCCGACAGGTTGGCTGGAAACACCATATATTTT CAWTSDRLAGNTIYF
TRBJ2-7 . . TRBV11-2 TGTGCCAGCAGCGGGGGACATTACGAGCAGTACTTC CASSGGHYEQYF
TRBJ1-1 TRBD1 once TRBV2 TGTGCCAGCACCGGGGACAGGTCATTCCTTGAAGCTTTCTTT CASTGDRSFLEAFF
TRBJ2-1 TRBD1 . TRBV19 TGTGCCACCATGGGGGACAGGGCGCTTCATTACAATGAGCAGTTCTTC CATMGDRALHYNEQFF